Detailed here is one TCR beta chain. Its specificity is unknown. As part of sample collection, lesional scalp punch biopsies and peripheral blood were taken from alopecia areata patients. This sample stems from a study of CD8+ T cells in alopecia areata. Study-wide results and limits: Clonality was higher in lesional than normal scalp, especially in alopecia totalis/universalis.

The germline V gene has CDR1 SEHNR and CDR2 FQNEAQ (reference sequence). Trimming pared 4 bases from V and 7 bases from J, leaving 10 bases between. The CDR3 loop spans 12 amino acids. Extraction and reverse transcription of RNA yielded cDNA as the sequencing template. TCRdb's copy holds only in-frame clones and misses some; the assay was immunoSEQ multiplex PCR. This table has 130,000 or so clones, about 49% appearing once. The rearrangement joins TRBV7-9 to TRBJ1-1; D ambiguous. This specimen consisted of CD8+ T cells sorted from blood, obtained at week 0. This receptor was taken from a human donor with alopecia areata. The CDR3 loop reads CASSSGGLEAFF. The CDR3 DNA sequence: TGTGCCAGCAGCTCAGGAGGGCTTGAAGCTTTCTTT. The full variable domain, with the rest looked up from reference TRBV7-9 and TRBJ1-1, is DTGVSQNPRHKITKRGQNVTFRCDPISEHNRLYWYRQTLGQGPEFLTYFQNEAQLEKSRLLSDRFSAERPKGSFSTLEIQRTEQGDSAMYLCASSSGGLEAFFGQGTRLTVV.